The 10 T cell receptor beta chains below all came from one sample that was sequenced in a study of T cell responses to AZD1222 COVID-19 vaccine. Clones were sequenced by immunoSEQ multiplex PCR, and TCRdb holds only the in-frame ones, with some missing. The sample includes around 100,000 clones, about 88% of them seen just once. Specimen: peripheral blood, collected on day 0 of AZD1222 vaccination. The receptors come from an adult in good health.

The chain employs TRBV7-3 and TRBJ2-5; D could derive from TRBD1 or TRBD2 (5 bases each). CDR3 size: 13 residues. Germline CDR1 and CDR2: SGHTA and FQGTGA. V lost 1 base and J 5 bases, leaving 8 bases between the germline ends. The CDR3 nucleotides are TGTGCCAGCAGCTTAAGCAGGGACGAGACCCAGTACTTC. Its protein product is CASSLSRDETQYF.

The chain carries TRBV19 and TRBJ2-1; 10 bases fit TRBD2. The CDR3 sequence is 15 residues long. Trimming removed 4 bases from V and 7 bases from J; junction bases left unmatched: 7. Germline loops: CDR1 LNHDA, CDR2 SQIVND (reference sequence). The CDR3 sequence is CASSRYLAGENEQFF. The DNA of the CDR3 is TGTGCCAGTAGTAGGTATCTAGCGGGAGAGAATGAGCAGTTCTTC.

The genes are TRBV30 and TRBJ2-1; TRBD2 aligns across 8 bases. V shed 5 bases and J 6 bases; nucleotides not matched to a gene: 6. Germline CDR1 reads GTSNPN; CDR2 reads SVGIG (reference sequence). The CDR3 runs to 13 residues. The CDR3 sequence is CAWSSGSPNEQFF. In DNA form, the CDR3 reads TGTGCCTGGTCAAGCGGGAGTCCCAATGAGCAGTTCTTC.

V usage is TRBV4-1 and J usage is TRBJ1-4; TRBD1 matches at 7 bases. V trimming: 3 bases; J trimming: 3 bases; junction bases outside the gene matches: 7. The CDR3 covers 16 residues. The germline V gene has CDR1 MGHRA and CDR2 YSYEKL. As DNA, the CDR3 is TGCGCCAGCAGCCAGCATACGACAGGGTCTAATGAAAAACTGTTTTTT. This translates into CASSQHTTGSNEKLFF.

About this clone itself: The sample holds other DNA sequences that translate to the same CDR3. The rearrangement joins TRBV6-1 to TRBJ2-5; a possible D gene is TRBD2 (5 bases). The V gene lost 3 bases and the J gene lost 5 bases, with 13 bases spanning the gap. Per the germline V gene, CDR1 is MNHNS and CDR2 is SASEGT. The CDR3 length is 14 residues. This CDR3 reads CASSEDLRRETQYF. As DNA, the CDR3 is TGTGCCAGCAGTGAGGACCTGAGGAGGGAGACCCAGTACTTC.

This clone has only one observation. The chain carries TRBV18 and TRBJ2-7, with D possibly being TRBD1 (6 bases). Germline CDR1 KGHSH, CDR2 LQKENI. This CDR3 is 15 amino acids long. V lost 2 bases and J lost 2, with 13 bases in between. The CDR3 region is CASSPSRGQPYEQYF. DNA of the CDR3: TGTGCCAGCTCACCATCTAGAGGACAGCCCTACGAGCAGTACTTC.

The gene calls are TRBV18 and TRBJ1-1; no clear D gene. Trimming took 3 bases from V and 0 from J, leaving 8 bases between them. The CDR3 loop spans 14 amino acids. Germline lookup yields CDR1 KGHSH and CDR2 LQKENI. In DNA, the CDR3 is TGTGCCAGCTCACCGGCAGCTATGAACACTGAAGCTTTCTTT. Translated, it gives CASSPAAMNTEAFF.

V and J are TRBV5-4 and TRBJ2-7, with 8 nucleotides matching TRBD2. V gave up 4 bases and J gave up 2 bases; unmatched junction bases: 5. There are 14 residues in the CDR3. Looked up from germline, CDR1 is SGHNT and CDR2 is YYREEE (reference sequence). The CDR3 loop is CASSLSGKTYEQYF. DNA of the CDR3: TGTGCCAGCAGCCTTAGCGGGAAAACCTACGAGCAGTACTTC.

CDR3 coding DNA: TGTGCCAGCAGCTTGGTCCGGGGGTTCGGAGCTTTCTTT. Amino acids: CASSLVRGFGAFF. The V gene is TRBV5-6, the J gene TRBJ1-1; D may be TRBD1 (5 bases). Germline V lookup: CDR1 SGHDT, CDR2 YYEEEE. V was cut by 0 bases and J by 10 bases, with 13 bases left in between. The CDR3 totals 13 residues.

The CDR3 region is CASSANQETQYF. The CDR3 nucleotides read TGCGCCAGCAGTGCGAACCAAGAGACCCAGTACTTC. The rearrangement joins TRBV5-1 to TRBJ2-5; D unclear. Germline V gives CDR1 SGHRS, CDR2 YFSETQ. This CDR3 has 12 amino acids. Trimming pared 5 bases from V and 0 bases from J, leaving 5 bases between.